Presented here are 28 T cell receptor beta chains from one specimen sequenced in a study of blood T cell repertoires in COVID-19. Clones were read by immunoSEQ multiplex PCR, and TCRdb kept only the in-frame ones, dropping some. The top ten hold about 3% of the sample, which has 450,000 to 500,000 clones, approximately 85% seen once. Source material: peripheral blood. Receptors originate from a human donor in a cohort sampled during active COVID-19.

The chain is built from TRBV7-2 and TRBJ2-2; 9 bases agree with TRBD2. Germline assignment: CDR1 SGHTA and CDR2 FQGNSA. The CDR3 has 16 amino acids. J gave up 1 base and V 4 bases, and 4 bases lay outside the gene matches. CDR3: CASSWDSGGNTGELFF. Here the CDR3 DNA reads TGTGCCAGCAGCTGGGATAGCGGGGGGAACACCGGGGAGCTGTTTTTT.

This chain uses TRBV7-3 with TRBJ1-1; no clear D. Germline V gives CDR1 SGHTA, CDR2 FQGTGA. The V and J ends lost 0 bases and 7 bases respectively, with 6 bases between them. CDR3 length: 12 residues. The CDR3 coding sequence is TGTGCCAGCAGCTTAACGCGGGGTGAAGCTTTCTTT. This gives the protein CASSLTRGEAFF.

This chain joins TRBV12-5 and TRBJ2-2; D not certain. Germline values: CDR1 LGHNT, CDR2 FRNRAP. V dropped 4 bases and J dropped 1 base, with 10 bases sitting between them. This CDR3 region has 15 residues. Written as DNA, the CDR3 is TGTGCTAGTGGTTCTGACTGGCTGAACACCGGGGAGCTGTTTTTT. Translating it yields CASGSDWLNTGELFF.

The chain joins TRBV18 to TRBJ1-1, with a possible D match to TRBD1 (5 bases). Germline-derived CDR1 and CDR2 are KGHSH and LQKENI. The V and J ends lost 5 bases and 1 base respectively, with 14 bases between them. The CDR3 spans 15 residues. The CDR3 reads CASSTTQDGNTEAFF. CDR3 nucleotide sequence: TGTGCCAGCTCAACAACACAGGATGGGAACACTGAAGCTTTCTTT.

This clone appeared a few times. This chain joins TRBV5-5 and TRBJ1-3; 7 bases agree with TRBD1. Germline CDR1 and CDR2: SGHKS and YYEKEE (reference sequence). The ends lost 6 bases at V and 3 bases at J; junction bases unmatched: 24. The CDR3 consists of 20 residues. The CDR3 loop reads CASNPGRGSVATLIGNTIYF. In DNA form, the CDR3 reads TGTGCCAGCAACCCTGGCAGGGGGTCAGTCGCGACCCTAATTGGAAACACCATATATTTT.

J is TRBJ2-2 and V is TRBV7-9; the D gene is possibly TRBD2 (6 bases). CDR1 and CDR2 (germline): SEHNR, FQNEAQ (reference sequence). This CDR3 region has 14 residues. The V end lost 7 bases, the J end lost 0 bases, and 9 bases lay between the germline ends. CDR3 protein: CASIREANTGELFF. The CDR3 DNA follows: TGTGCCAGCATAAGGGAGGCGAACACCGGGGAGCTGTTTTTT. Drawing the rest from reference TRBV7-9 and TRBJ2-2, the complete variable domain is DTGVSQNPRHKITKRGQNVTFRCDPISEHNRLYWYRQTLGQGPEFLTYFQNEAQLEKSRLLSDRFSAERPKGSFSTLEIQRTEQGDSAMYLCASIREANTGELFFGEGSRLTVL.

J is TRBJ2-5 and V is TRBV3-1 (or the pseudogene TRBV3-2), with D unclear. The germline V and J ends were trimmed by 2 bases and 3 bases, with 7 bases remaining between them. The CDR3 is 13 amino acids. The V gene's germline CDR1 is LGHDT and CDR2 YNNKEL (reference sequence). The CDR3 DNA reads as TGTGCCAGCAGCCAAAGCTCGGAAGAGACCCAGTACTTC. This encodes CASSQSSEETQYF.

V gene TRBV9 combines with J gene TRBJ2-2, with D possibly TRBD2 on 6 matching bases. Germline CDR1 reads SGDLS; CDR2 reads YYNGEE. Deletions cut 6 bases from V and 0 bases from J, with 18 bases between. This CDR3 contains 17 residues. In DNA form, the CDR3 reads TGTGCCAGCAACAACGGAGGGGTCGAGACGAACACCGGGGAGCTGTTTTTT. Its protein is CASNNGGVETNTGELFF. The full variable domain, rest sourced from reference TRBV9 and TRBJ2-2, is DSGVTQTPKHLITATGQRVTLRCSPRSGDLSVYWYQQSLDQGLQFLIQYYNGEERAKGNILERFSAQQFPDLHSELNLSSLELGDSALYFCASNNGGVETNTGELFFGEGSRLTVL.

The chain links TRBV9 to TRBJ1-1; no reliable D call. The V gene lost 0 bases and the J gene lost 3 bases, with 12 bases spanning the gap. The CDR3 totals 15 residues. Looked up from germline, CDR1 is SGDLS and CDR2 is YYNGEE. The CDR3 nucleotides are TGTGCCAGCAGCGTAGTGGATCTTCGGGACACTGAAGCTTTCTTT. Residues: CASSVVDLRDTEAFF.

The CDR3 reads CASSQVASGSPYNEQFF. The CDR3 DNA follows: TGCGCCAGCAGCCAAGTTGCCTCGGGTTCCCCCTACAATGAGCAGTTCTTC. The chain uses TRBV4-1 and TRBJ2-1; no definite D call. CDR1 is MGHRA, CDR2 YSYEKL, per germline. The CDR3 has 17 amino acids. V was pared by 1 base and J by 2 bases, with 15 bases between.

This sequence joins TRBV7-2 and TRBJ2-2, with D possibly TRBD2 on 5 matching bases. Trimming removed 0 bases at V and 7 bases at J, with 15 bases between. The length of the CDR3 is 16 residues. Germline loops: CDR1 SGHTA, CDR2 FQGNSA. CDR3 protein: CASSLARVPPSGELFF. The DNA for the CDR3 is TGTGCCAGCAGCTTAGCGCGGGTGCCCCCCAGCGGGGAGCTGTTTTTT.

V usage is TRBV19 and J usage is TRBJ1-3; D remains ambiguous. CDR3 length: 14 residues. V was trimmed by 1 base and J by 2 bases, leaving 6 bases between them. Germline values: CDR1 LNHDA, CDR2 SQIVND (reference sequence). The CDR3 DNA follows: TGTGCCAGTAGTATAGGGGAGACTGGAAACACCATATATTTT. This codes for CASSIGETGNTIYF.

V and J are TRBV4-2 and TRBJ2-5; 7 nucleotides match TRBD2. The CDR3 contains 15 residues. With V trimmed by 1 base and J by 2 bases, 4 bases remained unmatched. Germline CDR1 and CDR2: LGHNA and YNFKEQ. DNA of the CDR3: TGTGCCAGCAGCCAAGGGACTAGAGTACAAGAGACCCAGTACTTC. This sequence encodes CASSQGTRVQETQYF.

The rearrangement joins TRBV6-5 to TRBJ1-3; 7 bases fit TRBD1. The CDR3 is 13 residues long. Germline CDR1 reads MNHEY; CDR2 reads SVGAGI. V was pared by 6 bases and J by 7 bases, with 6 bases of the junction left unmatched. The CDR3 coding sequence is TGTGCCAGCAGCGACAGGGCAATGAACACCATATATTTT. The encoded protein is CASSDRAMNTIYF.

Written as DNA, the CDR3 is TGTGCCAGCAGCCTGACACTAGCCAAAAACATTCAGTACTTC. Protein sequence: CASSLTLAKNIQYF. The V and J genes are TRBV27 and TRBJ2-4; D unresolved. The germline V gene encodes CDR1 MNHEY and CDR2 SMNVEV (reference sequence). The germline V and J ends were trimmed by 6 bases and 0 bases, with 9 bases remaining between them. The CDR3 has 14 residues.

The rearrangement joins TRBV18 to TRBJ2-7, with 13 bases that match TRBD2. Germline CDR1 reads KGHSH; CDR2 reads LQKENI. The CDR3 covers 14 residues. With 3 bases clipped from V and 5 bases from J, the junction kept 1 base outside the gene matches. As DNA, the CDR3 is TGTGCCAGCTCACCCGGACTAGCGGGAGACGAGCAGTACTTC. Protein: CASSPGLAGDEQYF.

This chain connects TRBV5-5 to TRBJ2-5; tentative D call: TRBD1 (6 bases). CDR3 length equals 14 residues. Trimming stripped 4 bases from V and 1 base from J, with 11 bases between. The germline gives CDR1 SGHKS, CDR2 YYEKEE (reference sequence). The CDR3 coding sequence is TGTGCCAGCAGCGGGCGGACAGCCCAAGAGACCCAGTACTTC. It yields the protein CASSGRTAQETQYF. Full variable domain (rest looked up from reference TRBV5-5 and TRBJ2-5): DAGVTQSPTHLIKTRGQQVTLRCSPISGHKSVSWYQQVLGQGPQFIFQYYEKEERGRGNFPDRFSARQFPNYSSELNVNALLLGDSALYLCASSGRTAQETQYFGPGTRLLVL.

This clone came up once. V is TRBV28 and J is TRBJ1-5; TRBD1 agrees at 9 bases. This CDR3 spans 14 amino acids. With V trimmed by 7 bases and J by 2 bases, 3 bases remained unmatched. Germline V gene sequence: CDR1 MDHEN, CDR2 SYDVKM. The CDR3 DNA reads as TGTGCCAGCATCAGGACAGGGGGCAATCAGCCCCAGCATTTT. It translates to CASIRTGGNQPQHF.

The rearrangement uses TRBV28 and TRBJ2-7; 8 bases match TRBD1. V lost 5 bases to trimming and J lost 4 bases; unmatched junction nucleotides: 10. CDR1 MDHEN and CDR2 SYDVKM come from the germline V gene. CDR3 length: 15 amino acids. The CDR3 sequence is CASSPGTGRLYEQYF. CDR3 DNA: TGTGCCAGCAGTCCCGGGACAGGACGCTTATACGAGCAGTACTTC.

This clone has just one count. This chain joins TRBV11-2 and TRBJ2-2, with D possibly being TRBD2 (7 bases). CDR1 and CDR2 (germline): SGHAT, FQNNGV. V was cut by 3 bases and J by 0 bases, with 14 bases left in between. The length of the CDR3 is 17 residues. DNA of the CDR3: TGTGCCAGCAGCTTTCGGGGGGCGGGAACGAACACCGGGGAGCTGTTTTTT. This gives the protein CASSFRGAGTNTGELFF.

The genes are TRBV30 and TRBJ2-2; no clear D gene. CDR3 size: 13 residues. CDR1 is GTSNPN, CDR2 SVGIG, per germline (reference sequence). V lost 3 bases and J 5 bases, leaving 10 bases between the germline ends. The CDR3: CAWSSTRTGELFF. CDR3 sequence (DNA): TGTGCCTGGAGCTCAACTCGGACCGGGGAGCTGTTTTTT.

The gene calls are TRBV6-2 or TRBV6-3 and TRBJ1-1; D is unresolved. Per the germline V gene, CDR1 is MNHEY and CDR2 is SVGEGT. The length of the CDR3 is 12 residues. The V gene lost 5 bases and the J gene lost 6 bases, with 10 bases spanning the gap. The CDR3 bases are TGTGCCAGCAGTATCCCTAGATCTGAAGCTTTCTTT. This encodes CASSIPRSEAFF.

The chain joins TRBV6-5 to TRBJ1-2; possible D gene TRBD1, 5 bases. Germline CDR1 and CDR2: MNHEY and SVGAGI. The ends were cut back, 3 bases at V and 6 bases at J, with 20 bases in the middle. The CDR3 extends over 16 amino acids. CDR3 residues: CASSYWKGRDKHGYTF. The CDR3 DNA sequence: TGTGCCAGCAGTTATTGGAAAGGCAGGGATAAGCATGGCTACACCTTC.

This chain links TRBV10-3 with TRBJ1-5; 8 bases align to TRBD1. CDR1 ENHRY and CDR2 SYGVKD come from the germline V gene. This CDR3 has 16 amino acids. Unmatched junction bases numbered 13, after V lost 11 bases and J lost 1 base. The CDR3 loop reads CAASGGADVSNQPQHF. As DNA, the CDR3 is TGTGCCGCGTCAGGGGGCGCGGATGTAAGCAATCAGCCCCAGCATTTT.

This clone appeared a few times. V and J are TRBV7-9 and TRBJ2-5, with TRBD1 matching over 8 bases. The CDR3 is made up of 14 amino acids. V lost 0 bases to trimming and J lost 4 bases; unmatched junction nucleotides: 1. Germline values: CDR1 SEHNR, CDR2 FQNEAQ (reference sequence). CDR3 nucleotides: TGTGCCAGCAGCTTAGCTGACAGGGGAGAGACCCAGTACTTC. It translates to CASSLADRGETQYF.

The CDR3 sequence is CAWSTGLHTEAFF. CDR3 DNA: TGTGCCTGGAGTACGGGATTGCACACTGAAGCTTTCTTT. The genes are TRBV30 and TRBJ1-1; D uncertain. Trimming took 2 bases from V and 3 from J, leaving 10 bases between them. CDR1 and CDR2 from the germline V gene are GTSNPN and SVGIG (reference sequence). The CDR3 extends over 13 amino acids.

The V and J genes are TRBV18 and TRBJ1-1, with 9 bases matching TRBD1. V shed 6 bases and J 1 base; nucleotides not matched to a gene: 6. CDR1 is KGHSH, CDR2 LQKENI, per germline. The CDR3 is made up of 15 amino acids. In DNA, the CDR3 is TGTGCCAGCTCGGGACAGGGAATAAGGAACACTGAAGCTTTCTTT. Amino acids: CASSGQGIRNTEAFF.

A single count supports this clone. The chain employs TRBV7-9 and TRBJ2-2; 8 bases map to TRBD2. CDR1 is SEHNR, CDR2 FQNEAQ, per germline (reference sequence). J gave up 7 bases and V 0 bases, and 10 bases lay outside the gene matches. CDR3 size: 17 residues. CDR3 bases: TGTGCCAGCAGCTTAGCGCTCCGGGAGGGCCTGGTCGGGGAGCTGTTTTTT. Protein: CASSLALREGLVGELFF.